This entry lists 9 T cell receptor beta chains sequenced from one sample in a study of vaccination and CD4 T cells after COVID-19. Cultured CD4+ T cells had their DNA profiled by the Oncomine TCR Beta short-read assay. In TCRdb, the PCR reads were re-called with MiXCR into one record per CDR3 protein. In the table there are around 13,000 distinct CDR3 sequences, roughly 74% of which are singletons. The treatment is: approximately 9-day PBMC culture with coronavirus spike peptide pools or control peptides (ViraFEST assay). The antigens for these receptors are not known. The specimen comprised CD4+ T cells from blood, cultured in vitro, sampled after SARS-CoV-2 vaccination. The receptors were sampled from a human donor who received a COVID-19 vaccine.

The rearrangement uses TRBV19 and TRBJ2-5; TRBD1 matches 9 bases. CDR1 is LNHDA, CDR2 SQIVND, per germline (reference sequence). The CDR3 is 15 residues long. J gave up 4 bases and V 5 bases, and 8 bases lay outside the gene matches. The CDR3 region is CASSSRQGVGETQYF. The CDR3 coding sequence is TGTGCCAGTAGTTCGAGACAGGGGGTGGGAGAGACCCAGTACTTC.

This chain uses TRBV6-5 with TRBJ2-5; D possibly uses TRBD1 or TRBD2 (6 bases each). Germline V gene lookup returns CDR1 MNHEY and CDR2 SVGAGI. With 0 bases removed from V and 6 bases from J, the gap between germline ends came to 14 bases. CDR3 length: 15 residues. The CDR3 DNA sequence: TGTGCCAGCAGTTACTCGATAAGTCGGGGGCAGACCCAGTACTTC. Translation gives CASSYSISRGQTQYF.

The chain joins TRBV15 to TRBJ1-2, with 9 bases that match TRBD1. This CDR3 contains 15 residues. Germline loops: CDR1 LNHNV, CDR2 YYDKDF (reference sequence). With 0 bases clipped from V and 8 bases from J, the junction kept 7 bases outside the gene matches. CDR3 bases: TGTGCCACCAGCAGAGATACGGGACAGGGAGGCGGCTACACCTTC. Protein: CATSRDTGQGGGYTF.

This chain uses TRBV5-5 with TRBJ2-3; D uncertain. Trimming removed 1 base at V and 2 bases at J, with 2 bases between. CDR3 length equals 12 residues. CDR1 is SGHKS and CDR2 is YYEKEE in the germline V gene (reference sequence). CDR3 amino acids: CASSLFTDTQYF. CDR3 coding DNA: TGTGCCAGCAGCTTGTTCACAGATACGCAGTATTTT. The full variable domain, in which reference TRBV5-5 and TRBJ2-3 provide the parts outside the CDR3, is DAGVTQSPTHLIKTRGQQVTLRCSPISGHKSVSWYQQVLGQGPQFIFQYYEKEERGRGNFPDRFSARQFPNYSSELNVNALLLGDSALYLCASSLFTDTQYFGPGTRLTVL.

The chain combines TRBV5-6 with TRBJ2-5; 10 positions agree with TRBD1. The CDR3 spans 16 residues. CDR1 is SGHDT and CDR2 is YYEEEE in the germline V gene. The trim removed 0 bases at V and 3 bases at J, leaving 5 bases unmatched. The chain's CDR3 is CASSLEGTGVKETQYF. The CDR3 bases are TGTGCCAGCAGCTTGGAAGGGACAGGGGTAAAAGAGACCCAGTACTTC.

The chain links TRBV5-4 to TRBJ2-3; D possibly matches TRBD1 or TRBD2 (6 bases each). This CDR3 contains 16 residues. Germline CDR1 and CDR2: SGHNT and YYREEE (reference sequence). V lost 1 base and J lost 5, with 17 bases in between. The CDR3 coding sequence is TGTGCCAGCAGCTTGCGGCGAGGGGGGCAGGGAGATACGCAGTATTTT. Translation: CASSLRRGGQGDTQYF.

This clonotype came up a few times. The chain combines TRBV7-8 with TRBJ2-5; 13 bases line up with TRBD2. The V gene end was trimmed by 5 bases and the J gene end by 0 bases; junction bases not matched to a gene: 9. The germline gives CDR1 SGHVS, CDR2 FQNEAQ. CDR3 length: 18 amino acids. The CDR3 sequence: CASSPGTSGIRYQETQYF. The CDR3 bases are TGTGCCAGCAGCCCCGGGACTAGCGGGATCCGATACCAAGAGACCCAGTACTTC.

This clonotype has just a few counts. The chain couples TRBV20-1 to TRBJ1-2; 7 positions match TRBD1. The CDR3 contains 12 residues. Germline CDR1 DFQATT, CDR2 SNEGSKA (reference sequence). V gave up 4 bases and J gave up 6 bases; unmatched junction bases: 5. The CDR3 reads CSATGDSHGYTF. DNA for the CDR3: TGCAGTGCTACGGGGGACAGCCATGGCTACACCTTC.

V and J are TRBV11-3 and TRBJ2-2; the match to TRBD1 covers 10 bases. Germline V gene lookup returns CDR1 SGHNT and CDR2 YENEEA. The length of the CDR3 is 18 residues. Germline trimming cut 8 bases from V and 4 bases from J; bases unmatched to any gene: 16. The CDR3 loop reads CASDAGTGDPRATGELFF. In DNA form, the CDR3 reads TGTGCCAGCGATGCCGGGACAGGGGATCCGCGGGCCACCGGGGAGCTGTTTTTT.